These 23 T cell receptor beta chains came from one sample sequenced in a study of T cells in Graves' hyperthyroidism and ophthalmopathy. RNA transcripts yielded amplified TCR beta CDR3 regions. The HTBI primer set drove a first-round RT-PCR of the TCR CDR3. TCRdb re-called the multiplex PCR reads through MiXCR, storing one row per CDR3 protein. The sample includes about 260,000 distinct CDR3 sequences, less than 30% of them seen just once. The sequenced material came from blood. These receptor sequences come from a man aged 35-49 years with Graves' hyperthyroidism that later progressed to Graves' ophthalmopathy.

The sample holds many counts of this clonotype. The chain links TRBV5-1 to TRBJ1-2; possible D gene TRBD1, 6 bases. The CDR3 is made up of 14 amino acids. From germline, CDR1 is SGHRS and CDR2 YFSETQ. Trimming took 3 bases from V and 2 from J, leaving 11 bases between them. The CDR3 nucleotides are TGCGCCAGCAGCTCGAGCGACAGGAACTATGGCTACACCTTC. Translating gives CASSSSDRNYGYTF. Full variable domain (missing parts from reference TRBV5-1 and TRBJ1-2): KAGVTQTPRYLIKTRGQQVTLSCSPISGHRSVSWYQQTPGQGLQFLFEYFSETQRNKGNFPGRFSGRQFSNSRSEMNVSTLELGDSALYLCASSSSDRNYGYTFGSGTRLTVV.

Many counts were recorded for this clonotype. The chain couples TRBV7-3 to TRBJ1-1, with D possibly matching TRBD1 (5 bases). Per the germline V gene, CDR1 is SGHTA and CDR2 is FQGTGA. CDR3 size: 14 residues. V shed 5 bases and J shed 1 base, with 11 bases lying between them. CDR3 coding DNA: TGTGCCAGCAGCCCGGGACGGGAGAACACTGAAGCTTTCTTT. Amino acids: CASSPGRENTEAFF.

This clonotype was detected ten times or more. This rearrangement joins TRBV30 to TRBJ2-5, with D perhaps matching TRBD2 (6 bases). The V gene lost 7 bases and the J gene lost 5 bases, with 26 bases spanning the gap. Germline CDR1 reads GTSNPN; CDR2 reads SVGIG (reference sequence). The CDR3 is made up of 16 amino acids. CDR3 in amino acids: CALTLPPGGGGETQYF. Here the CDR3 DNA reads TGTGCCTTGACCCTTCCCCCTGGGGGAGGAGGTGAGACCCAGTACTTC.

The chain employs TRBV9 and TRBJ2-5; the match to TRBD1 covers 8 bases. Trimming removed 4 bases from V and 4 bases from J; junction bases left unmatched: 9. The CDR3 is 15 residues long. CDR1 is SGDLS and CDR2 is YYNGEE in the germline V gene. The CDR3 sequence is CASSLSGGVGETQYF. The CDR3 nucleotides are TGTGCCAGCAGCCTGTCAGGGGGCGTTGGAGAGACCCAGTACTTC.

This clonotype was seen repeatedly, ten times or more. This chain connects TRBV7-3 to TRBJ2-4; 11 nucleotides agree with TRBD2. After removal of 2 bases from V and 0 bases from J, the junction contained 6 bases not matched to a gene. Germline V gene data show CDR1 as SGHTA and CDR2 as FQGTGA. This CDR3 comprises 18 residues. This CDR3 reads CASSLGTSGALAKNIQYF. The CDR3 DNA is TGTGCCAGCAGCTTAGGGACTAGCGGAGCACTAGCCAAAAACATTCAGTACTTC.

The chain recombines TRBV11-2 with TRBJ2-5, with D unresolved. V lost 3 bases and J lost 4, with 12 bases in between. This CDR3 contains 14 residues. Germline V gene data show CDR1 as SGHAT and CDR2 as FQNNGV. Here the CDR3 DNA reads TGTGCCAGCAGCTTTGGGTCCGCACGAGAGACCCAGTACTTC. It codes for CASSFGSARETQYF.

The chain joins TRBV20-1 to TRBJ1-1; 7 nucleotides match TRBD1. CDR1 and CDR2 (germline): DFQATT, SNEGSKA (reference sequence). This CDR3 is built from 15 residues. The V segment lost 6 bases and the J segment 1 base; nucleotides outside the gene matches: 11. This CDR3 is CSARPRTGENTEAFF. The DNA of the CDR3 is TGCAGTGCCCGACCAAGGACAGGAGAGAACACTGAAGCTTTCTTT.

The chain recombines TRBV27 with TRBJ1-5, with 10 bases fitting TRBD1. Germline V gives CDR1 MNHEY, CDR2 SMNVEV (reference sequence). The CDR3 is 15 amino acids. V lost 5 bases, J lost 4 bases, and 5 bases stayed unmatched. In DNA form, the CDR3 reads TGTGCCAGCAGTCCCCTGGACAGGGGGAATCAGCCCCAGCATTTT. It specifies CASSPLDRGNQPQHF.

In its sample, this clonotype was seen many times. The chain carries TRBV30 and TRBJ2-5, with TRBD2 matching over 14 bases. CDR1 and CDR2 from the germline V gene are GTSNPN and SVGIG (reference sequence). CDR3 length: 18 amino acids. Trimming cost V 3 bases and J 4 bases; bases outside gene matches: 13. CDR3 sequence (DNA): TGTGCCTGGAGGGGGAGGGCCGGGACTAGCGGGAGTGGAGAGACCCAGTACTTC. It encodes CAWRGRAGTSGSGETQYF.

This clonotype was observed many times. This chain links TRBV5-1 with TRBJ2-7; D ambiguous. Trimming took off 1 base at V and 0 bases at J, with 11 bases between the two ends. This CDR3 region has 15 residues. Germline V lookup: CDR1 SGHRS, CDR2 YFSETQ. CDR3 protein: CASSLSRISSYEQYF. CDR3 sequence (DNA): TGCGCCAGCAGCTTGAGTCGCATAAGCTCCTACGAGCAGTACTTC.

This clonotype was counted ten times or more. The chain uses TRBV6-5 and TRBJ2-7; tentatively, D is TRBD1 (5 bases). The length of the CDR3 is 15 residues. The germline CDR1 and CDR2 sequences are MNHEY and SVGAGI. V lost 2 bases, J lost 3 bases, and 14 bases lay in between. As DNA, the CDR3 is TGTGCCAGCAGTTACCATGAGACAGTTTTCTACGAGCAGTACTTC. It is translated as CASSYHETVFYEQYF.

This clonotype was counted many times. The CDR3: CASSFRGAGDGYTF. In DNA form, the CDR3 reads TGTGCCAGCAGTTTTCGGGGGGCAGGGGATGGCTACACCTTC. V usage is TRBV12-3 or TRBV12-4 and J usage is TRBJ1-2, with a possible D match to TRBD1 (6 bases). The CDR3 runs to 14 residues. V lost 3 bases and J lost 6, with 14 bases in between.

This clonotype was seen many times. V gene TRBV30 combines with J gene TRBJ2-7, with D perhaps matching TRBD1 (6 bases). Between the trimmed V and J ends, which lost 0 bases and 6 bases, there was a span of 15 bases. Germline CDR1 and CDR2: GTSNPN and SVGIG (reference sequence). The CDR3 loop spans 14 amino acids. The CDR3: CAWSVTGSDSEQYF. Here the CDR3 DNA reads TGTGCCTGGAGTGTAACAGGGTCGGACTCCGAGCAGTACTTC.

This clonotype has ten or more counts. The V call is TRBV19, the J call TRBJ2-5; unclear D gene. V was trimmed by 6 bases and J by 1 base, leaving 9 bases between them. In germline, CDR1 is LNHDA, CDR2 SQIVND (reference sequence). CDR3 length: 13 residues. The CDR3: CASRPDGQETQYF. The CDR3 DNA follows: TGTGCCAGTAGGCCGGACGGCCAAGAGACCCAGTACTTC. Using reference TRBV19 and TRBJ2-5 for the parts outside the CDR3, the full variable domain is DGGITQSPKYLFRKEGQNVTLSCEQNLNHDAMYWYRQDPGQGLRLIYYSQIVNDFQKGDIAEGYSVSREKKESFPLTVTSAQKNPTAFYLCASRPDGQETQYFGPGTRLLVL.

The rearrangement joins TRBV7-3 to TRBJ2-6; a weak D match, TRBD2 (6 bases). This CDR3 comprises 14 residues. The germline V gene has CDR1 SGHTA and CDR2 FQGTGA. Deletions cut 3 bases from V and 3 bases from J, with 6 bases between. CDR3 sequence (DNA): TGTGCCAGCAGCTTTAGCGGTGGGGCCAACGTCCTGACTTTC. Amino acids: CASSFSGGANVLTF.

This chain links TRBV6-2 or TRBV6-3 with TRBJ1-1, with D hard to call. This CDR3 region has 11 residues. Germline CDR1 MNHEY, CDR2 SVGEGT. The CDR3 loop reads CASGPGTEAFF. DNA for the CDR3: TGTGCAAGCGGGCCCGGCACTGAAGCTTTCTTT.

This clonotype has a handful of counts. The rearrangement links TRBV29-1 to TRBJ1-3; TRBD1 is a possible D gene (6 bases). The V gene's germline CDR1 is SQVTM and CDR2 ANQGSEA. The CDR3 covers 15 residues. Trimming left V 1 base short and J 1 base short, with 11 bases between. As DNA, the CDR3 is TGCAGCGTTGAAGGAGGGGGGGAGTCTGGAAACACCATATATTTT. Translating it yields CSVEGGGESGNTIYF.

This clonotype was seen ten or more times. The chain couples TRBV4-2 to TRBJ1-5, with D perhaps TRBD1 (5 bases). V was clipped by 0 bases and J by 7 bases, with 13 bases between them. This CDR3 spans 15 amino acids. Looked up from germline, CDR1 is LGHNA and CDR2 is YNFKEQ. CDR3 sequence: CASSQEERAGQPQHF. The CDR3 DNA follows: TGTGCCAGCAGCCAAGAGGAAAGGGCAGGGCAGCCCCAGCATTTT.

Ten or more counts support this clonotype. The J gene is TRBJ1-2, the V gene TRBV6-1, with 9 bases identical to TRBD1. J lost 4 bases, V lost 7 bases, and 10 bases had no gene match. The CDR3 is 15 residues long. Looked up from germline, CDR1 is MNHNS and CDR2 is SASEGT. The CDR3 DNA follows: TGTGCCAGCACCCTAACAGGGGGCGGTGGCTATGGCTACACCTTC. Amino acid sequence: CASTLTGGGGYGYTF.

CDR3 amino acids: CASSTHLEGEVAPLHF. As DNA, the CDR3 is TGTGCCAGTAGTACCCACCTGGAGGGGGAAGTGGCACCCCTCCACTTT. The chain carries TRBV19 and TRBJ1-6, with a weak D call TRBD1 (6 bases). Germline V gene data show CDR1 as LNHDA and CDR2 as SQIVND (reference sequence). The CDR3 length is 16 residues. Trimming pared 4 bases from V and 11 bases from J, leaving 21 bases between. Variable domain in full (rest from reference TRBV19 and TRBJ1-6): DGGITQSPKYLFRKEGQNVTLSCEQNLNHDAMYWYRQDPGQGLRLIYYSQIVNDFQKGDIAEGYSVSREKKESFPLTVTSAQKNPTAFYLCASSTHLEGEVAPLHFGNGTRLTVT.

The CDR3 coding sequence is TGTGCCAGCAGTTTAAGGAGCGGGGTAGTAGCCAAAAACATTCAGTACTTC. Translated: CASSLRSGVVAKNIQYF. The rearrangement uses TRBV27 and TRBJ2-4; TRBD2 matches 7 bases. The V gene end was trimmed by 2 bases and the J gene end by 0 bases; junction bases not matched to a gene: 7. CDR3 size: 17 residues. The germline V gene encodes CDR1 MNHEY and CDR2 SMNVEV (reference sequence).

This clonotype was seen ten or more times. This chain uses TRBV28 with TRBJ1-2; no definite D call. CDR3 length equals 13 residues. Germline lookup yields CDR1 MDHEN and CDR2 SYDVKM. Trimming left V 3 bases short and J 4 bases short, with 9 bases between. The CDR3 protein is CASSFGQSYGYTF. The CDR3 nucleotides read TGTGCCAGCAGTTTTGGGCAGAGCTATGGCTACACCTTC.

This clonotype was detected a few times. The chain recombines TRBV6-5 with TRBJ2-7; 8 bases match TRBD1. The germline V gene encodes CDR1 MNHEY and CDR2 SVGAGI. This CDR3 contains 15 residues. The trim removed 0 bases at V and 3 bases at J, leaving 4 bases unmatched. In DNA form, the CDR3 reads TGTGCCAGCAGTTACTCGGGACAGGATGACTACGAGCAGTACTTC. Its protein product is CASSYSGQDDYEQYF.